The 27 T cell receptor beta chains below all came from one sample that was sequenced in a study of blood T cell repertoires in COVID-19 (dated by TCRdb to the early 2020s). The method behind the library was the immunoSEQ multiplex PCR assay. Here the immuneACCESS table is served through TCRdb, limited to in-frame sequences with V and J called. Missing clones are a known gap in these copies; in checked studies unresolved V genes cover under half, and the rest lacks a known reason. The sample table lists about 70,000 clones, about 80% of them with a count of one. Of the sample, around a sixth is held by the ten largest clones. Sequencing was done on a sample of peripheral blood. All receptors come from a man between 70 and 80 years old who had recovered from COVID-19.

The chain combines TRBV7-2 with TRBJ2-7; D not resolved. Trimming removed 1 base at V and 6 bases at J, with 13 bases between. CDR1 and CDR2 from the germline V gene are SGHTA and FQGNSA. The CDR3 contains 14 residues. The CDR3 reads CASSLVVNSPEQYF. The CDR3 coding sequence is TGTGCCAGCAGCTTAGTGGTCAACTCGCCCGAGCAGTACTTC. Complete variable domain (other parts from reference TRBV7-2 and TRBJ2-7): GAGVSQSPSNKVTEKGKDVELRCDPISGHTALYWYRQSLGQGLEFLIYFQGNSAPDKSGLPSDRFSAERTGGSVSTLTIQRTQQEDSAVYLCASSLVVNSPEQYFGPGTRLTVT.

This rearrangement joins TRBV7-9 to TRBJ2-5; 8 bases are a match to TRBD2. The CDR3 extends over 17 amino acids. J lost 2 bases, V lost 6 bases, and 14 bases had no gene match. The V gene's germline CDR1 is SEHNR and CDR2 FQNEAQ (reference sequence). CDR3 amino acids: CASRAGLAGTGQETQYF. DNA of the CDR3: TGTGCCAGCAGGGCTGGACTAGCAGGCACAGGACAAGAGACCCAGTACTTC.

The chain has TRBV5-1 and TRBJ1-2; TRBD1 agrees at 12 bases. The V gene end was trimmed by 4 bases and the J gene end by 8 bases; junction bases not matched to a gene: 9. The germline V gene encodes CDR1 SGHRS and CDR2 YFSETQ. The CDR3 loop spans 15 amino acids. The CDR3: CASSEPGQGALGYTF. The DNA of the CDR3 is TGCGCCAGCAGCGAACCGGGACAGGGGGCTCTCGGCTACACCTTC.

The chain carries TRBV7-2 and TRBJ2-2; no reliable D call. The length of the CDR3 is 12 residues. V shed 3 bases and J shed 5 bases, with 4 bases lying between them. Germline CDR1 is SGHTA and CDR2 is FQGNSA. The CDR3 DNA reads TGTGCCAGCAGCTTTATTACCGGGGAGCTGTTTTTT. It is translated as CASSFITGELFF.

V is TRBV5-1 and J is TRBJ1-1; possible D gene TRBD1, 6 bases. Per the germline V gene, CDR1 is SGHRS and CDR2 is YFSETQ. This CDR3 contains 13 residues. Between the trimmed V and J ends, which lost 2 bases and 6 bases, there was a span of 11 bases. CDR3 protein: CASSFGRTAEAFF. The CDR3 coding sequence is TGCGCCAGCAGCTTCGGGAGGACAGCTGAAGCTTTCTTT.

The chain couples TRBV5-1 to TRBJ2-3, with TRBD1 matching over 7 bases. V dropped 6 bases and J dropped 7; count of bases not matched to a gene: 11. CDR1 is SGHRS and CDR2 is YFSETQ in the germline V gene. CDR3 length: 14 amino acids. CDR3 sequence: CASTLSTGKNTQYF. CDR3 DNA: TGCGCCAGCACCCTTTCGACAGGGAAGAATACGCAGTATTTT.

The V gene is TRBV3-1 (or the pseudogene TRBV3-2), the J gene TRBJ1-1, with TRBD1 identical over 8 bases. Germline loops: CDR1 LGHDT, CDR2 YNNKEL (reference sequence). This CDR3 is built from 15 residues. The V gene end was trimmed by 1 base and the J gene end by 4 bases; junction bases not matched to a gene: 5. CDR3 loop: CASSQATGEGTEAFF. The CDR3 DNA follows: TGTGCCAGCAGCCAAGCGACAGGGGAAGGCACTGAAGCTTTCTTT.

The V call is TRBV19, the J call TRBJ2-3, with 10 bases identical to TRBD1. The CDR3 sequence is 14 residues long. Germline-derived CDR1 and CDR2 are LNHDA and SQIVND (reference sequence). The V gene end was trimmed by 6 bases and the J gene end by 11 bases; junction bases not matched to a gene: 11. DNA for the CDR3: TGTGCCAGTAGCCCGGGACAGGGGAGTCGTAAGCAGTATTTT. Translated, it gives CASSPGQGSRKQYF.

This chain connects TRBV28 to TRBJ2-2; 12 nucleotides agree with TRBD2. The junction had 11 bases not matched to a gene; V was cut back by 5 bases and J by 7 bases. This CDR3 region has 17 residues. The germline V gene encodes CDR1 MDHEN and CDR2 SYDVKM. The CDR3 sequence is CASSQGGTSGRHGELFF. The CDR3 DNA reads TGTGCCAGCAGTCAGGGAGGAACTAGCGGGAGGCACGGGGAGCTGTTTTTT.

This clone came up once. This chain joins TRBV18 and TRBJ1-2; D unresolved. Germline CDR1 reads KGHSH; CDR2 reads LQKENI. Trimming removed 6 bases at V and 6 bases at J, with 14 bases between. The CDR3 loop spans 13 amino acids. This CDR3 is CASSSDSPNGYTF. CDR3 in DNA: TGTGCCAGCTCTTCCGACTCTCCAAATGGCTACACCTTC.

This clone was seen only a few times. The chain carries TRBV12-3 or TRBV12-4 and TRBJ1-2; D remains unclear. The CDR3 covers 12 residues. The V gene lost 8 bases and the J gene lost 6 bases, with 13 bases spanning the gap. The CDR3 nucleotides are TGTGCCAGCTCGGGAACCGCGAATGGCTACACCTTC. Its translation is CASSGTANGYTF.

The chain uses TRBV19 and TRBJ2-1, with D possibly matching TRBD2 (6 bases). Germline V gene lookup returns CDR1 LNHDA and CDR2 SQIVND (reference sequence). V gave up 0 bases and J gave up 4 bases, with 13 bases separating them. The CDR3 runs to 16 residues. CDR3 loop: CASSIEAAGRYNEQFF. The CDR3 DNA is TGTGCCAGTAGTATAGAGGCGGCGGGACGTTACAATGAGCAGTTCTTC.

This chain uses TRBV6-2 or TRBV6-3 with TRBJ2-1; D might be TRBD1 (6 bases). Trimming removed 0 bases from V and 10 bases from J, with 19 bases in between. CDR3 length: 16 residues. The germline gives CDR1 MNHEY, CDR2 SVGEGT. CDR3 sequence: CASSYSRPLGTPEQFF. CDR3 sequence (DNA): TGTGCCAGCAGTTACTCACGGCCCCTTGGGACACCCGAGCAGTTCTTC.

This sequence joins TRBV5-6 and TRBJ1-2, with TRBD1 as a possible D gene (5 bases). Germline V gives CDR1 SGHDT, CDR2 YYEEEE. Trimming cost V 4 bases and J 3 bases, with 7 bases left between them. The CDR3 totals 12 residues. CDR3 region: CASSPGDYGYTF. The CDR3 coding sequence is TGTGCCAGCAGCCCGGGGGACTATGGCTACACCTTC.

The chain links TRBV25-1 to TRBJ2-3; maybe TRBD1 (6 bases). V shed 4 bases and J shed 2 bases, with 16 bases lying between them. This CDR3 has 16 amino acids. From germline, CDR1 is MGHDK and CDR2 SYGVNS. CDR3 in DNA: TGTGCCAGCAGTGCCGCCTGGGGGCCGGCCACAGATACGCAGTATTTT. Protein product: CASSAAWGPATDTQYF. Together with reference TRBV25-1 and TRBJ2-3, the CDR3 gives the full variable domain: EADIYQTPRYLVIGTGKKITLECSQTMGHDKMYWYQQDPGMELHLIHYSYGVNSTEKGDLSSESTVSRIRTEHFPLTLESARPSHTSQYLCASSAAWGPATDTQYFGPGTRLTVL.

This chain uses TRBV6-5 with TRBJ1-6; 8 bases match TRBD1. V lost 7 bases, J lost 9 bases, and 5 bases stayed unmatched. Looked up from germline, CDR1 is MNHEY and CDR2 is SVGAGI. CDR3 length equals 13 residues. CDR3 sequence reads: CASIYRGFSPLHF. The CDR3 DNA sequence: TGTGCCAGCATATACAGGGGGTTTTCACCCCTCCACTTT.

This clone was detected a few times. The chain is built from TRBV20-1 and TRBJ2-5; D is perhaps TRBD1 (6 bases). The germline V gene encodes CDR1 DFQATT and CDR2 SNEGSKA (reference sequence). The CDR3 extends over 11 amino acids. CDR3 coding DNA: TGCAGCGCCTATGGGGGCGAGACCCAGTACTTC. Protein: CSAYGGETQYF.

The chain carries TRBV18 and TRBJ2-7, with 11 bases lining up with TRBD2. Germline trimming cut 3 bases from V and 3 bases from J; bases unmatched to any gene: 4. The germline gives CDR1 KGHSH, CDR2 LQKENI. The CDR3 runs 15 residues. CDR3 sequence reads: CASSPYGTSGYEQYF. The CDR3 DNA reads TGTGCCAGCTCACCCTACGGGACTAGCGGCTACGAGCAGTACTTC.

J is TRBJ2-7 and V is TRBV2; D perhaps matches TRBD1 (6 bases). CDR3 length: 16 amino acids. The germline V gene has CDR1 SNHLY and CDR2 FYNNEI. The V end lost 8 bases, the J end lost 5 bases, and 25 bases lay between the germline ends. The CDR3 region is CASRANLLTGLHEQYF. CDR3 bases: TGTGCCAGCCGCGCGAACCTCTTGACAGGTTTACACGAGCAGTACTTC.

V gene TRBV9 combines with J gene TRBJ2-1; D call uncertain. The CDR3 totals 14 residues. Trimming shortened V by 2 bases and J by 0 bases, and 6 bases separated the two germline ends. Germline CDR1 and CDR2: SGDLS and YYNGEE. In nucleotides, the CDR3 is TGTGCCAGCAGCGTTCAGGACTCCTACAATGAGCAGTTCTTC. It codes for CASSVQDSYNEQFF.

The V and J genes are TRBV19 and TRBJ1-1; 9 bases fit TRBD1. Trimming at V came to 4 bases and at J to 11 bases, leaving 11 bases not matched to a gene. This CDR3 region has 14 residues. Germline loops: CDR1 LNHDA, CDR2 SQIVND (reference sequence). CDR3 residues: CASSTSRDRVGAFF. The CDR3 nucleotides read TGTGCCAGTAGTACGTCCCGGGACAGGGTTGGGGCTTTCTTT.

The rearrangement links TRBV11-3 to TRBJ2-7; 13 nucleotides agree with TRBD2. The CDR3 loop spans 15 amino acids. V gave up 5 bases and J gave up 6 bases; unmatched junction bases: 7. The germline gives CDR1 SGHNT, CDR2 YENEEA. The CDR3 DNA reads as TGTGCCAGCAGCCGAGGGACTAGCGGGAATAGCGAGCAGTACTTC. Residues: CASSRGTSGNSEQYF.

The chain links TRBV11-3 to TRBJ1-1; D is possibly TRBD1 (6 bases). This CDR3 is 16 amino acids long. Trimming left V 1 base short and J 1 base short, with 13 bases between. Germline V CDR1 and CDR2: SGHNT, YENEEA. CDR3 in amino acids: CASSLVIGGQNTEAFF. DNA for the CDR3: TGTGCCAGCAGCTTAGTCATAGGGGGACAGAACACTGAAGCTTTCTTT. Full variable domain (outside the CDR3, taken from reference TRBV11-3 and TRBJ1-1): EAGVVQSPRYKIIEKKQPVAFWCNPISGHNTLYWYLQNLGQGPELLIRYENEEAVDDSQLPKDRFSAERLKGVDSTLKIQPAELGDSAVYLCASSLVIGGQNTEAFFGQGTRLTVV.

V and J are TRBV10-3 and TRBJ1-1; D perhaps matches TRBD1 (5 bases). CDR1 is ENHRY and CDR2 is SYGVKD in the germline V gene. CDR3 length equals 13 residues. V lost 4 bases to trimming and J lost 1 base, with 7 bases between them. CDR3 residues: CAISVQGNTEAFF. The CDR3 nucleotides are TGTGCCATCAGTGTCCAGGGGAACACTGAAGCTTTCTTT.

The chain recombines TRBV13 with TRBJ2-1; TRBD2 matches at 14 bases. CDR1 and CDR2 from the germline V gene are PRHDT and FYEKMQ (reference sequence). Germline trimming cut 1 base from V and 6 bases from J; bases unmatched to any gene: 2. The CDR3 consists of 16 residues. The DNA for the CDR3 is TGTGCCAGCAGCTTAGAGGGACTAGCGGGAGTCAATGAGCAGTTCTTC. It codes for CASSLEGLAGVNEQFF.

The J gene is TRBJ2-3, the V gene TRBV6-5; 10 bases are a match to TRBD1. This CDR3 contains 15 residues. J was trimmed by 6 bases and V by 6 bases; bases with no gene match: 9. Germline CDR1 and CDR2: MNHEY and SVGAGI. The CDR3 is CASRLDRGPRDTQYF. CDR3 in DNA: TGTGCCAGCAGGCTAGACAGGGGGCCCAGGGATACGCAGTATTTT.

A few counts support this clone. The rearrangement uses TRBV2 and TRBJ2-7, with 9 positions matching TRBD2. With 6 bases clipped from V and 7 bases from J, the junction kept 16 bases outside the gene matches. CDR3 length: 16 amino acids. The germline V gene encodes CDR1 SNHLY and CDR2 FYNNEI. The CDR3 spells CASSPLVGGRAREQYF. The CDR3, as DNA: TGTGCCAGCAGCCCGCTGGTGGGCGGGAGGGCCCGAGAGCAGTACTTC.